This T cell receptor (beta chain) was retrieved from a study of blood T cell repertoires in COVID-19. Whole-study context: From the United States, Italy and Spain came samples of acute and convalescent COVID-19. The cDNA or gDNA used as material had been derived from T cells, B-cell-depleted T cells, or PBMCs.

In the original processing: For nucleated cells, counts were estimated from reference gene primer amplification. Sequenced by immunoSEQ multiplex PCR; TCRdb stores in-frame clones only, minus some. V and J calls and clone size follow that table, whereas D and trimming were derived from the DNA. The data show tens of thousands of clones, 90% to 95% seen once. V shed 1 base and J 4 bases; nucleotides not matched to a gene: 12. Germline V gene sequence: CDR1 SGHRS, CDR2 YFSETQ. The CDR3 spans 18 residues. This clone occurred once. This chain uses TRBV5-1 with TRBJ2-7; 12 positions match TRBD1. The sequence was collected from a human donor in a cohort sampled during active COVID-19. Sample: peripheral blood. CDR3 loop: CASSLWAFGTGGKYEQYF. The CDR3, as DNA: TGCGCCAGCAGCTTGTGGGCGTTCGGGACAGGGGGCAAATACGAGCAGTACTTC.